This TCR beta chain stems from a study of T cells in Graves' hyperthyroidism and ophthalmopathy. General study results and limits: Before onset, by a median of approximately 6.2 months, the model predicted ophthalmopathy.

The study defined stable Graves' hyperthyroidism as no ophthalmopathy progression within 18 months. Amplified TCR beta CDR3 regions came from RNA transcripts. The HTBI set primed first-round TCR CDR3 RT-PCR. TCRdb ran MiXCR on the multiplex PCR reads and lists one entry per CDR3 protein. The repertoire holds about 400,000 distinct CDR3 sequences, with 14% to 15% as singletons. This CDR3 is built from 15 residues. Germline CDR1 is MNHEY and CDR2 is SMNVEV (reference sequence). Trimming took off 2 bases at V and 3 bases at J, with 10 bases between the two ends. Comments on this clonotype: Its matching antigen is unknown.

This TCR was recovered from a woman between 25 and 40 years old with Graves' hyperthyroidism. Specimen: blood. The V and J genes are TRBV27 and TRBJ2-2; possibly TRBD1 for D (6 bases). CDR3 sequence reads: CASSLNRAYTGELFF. CDR3 DNA sequence: TGTGCCAGCAGTTTAAACAGGGCCTACACCGGGGAGCTGTTTTTT.